The text below deals with one T cell receptor beta chain. The data are from a study of T cell responses to AZD1222 COVID-19 vaccine. Method: immunoSEQ multiplex PCR; TCRdb's copy keeps in-frame clones and lacks some. The repertoire includes 130,000 to 150,000 clones, just over 90% of them detected once, and about 1.9% sits in the top ten. V was clipped by 0 bases and J by 4 bases; unmatched bases: 4. The CDR3 is made up of 15 amino acids. Germline-derived CDR1 and CDR2 are MGHRA and YSYEKL. The chain joins TRBV4-1 to TRBJ2-7, with 9 bases matching TRBD2. This TCR was recovered from an adult in good health. This material consisted of peripheral blood, taken on day 0 of AZD1222 vaccination. CDR3 sequence: CASSQEPTSGYEQYF. The CDR3 DNA sequence: TGCGCCAGCAGCCAAGAGCCGACTAGCGGTTACGAGCAGTACTTC.